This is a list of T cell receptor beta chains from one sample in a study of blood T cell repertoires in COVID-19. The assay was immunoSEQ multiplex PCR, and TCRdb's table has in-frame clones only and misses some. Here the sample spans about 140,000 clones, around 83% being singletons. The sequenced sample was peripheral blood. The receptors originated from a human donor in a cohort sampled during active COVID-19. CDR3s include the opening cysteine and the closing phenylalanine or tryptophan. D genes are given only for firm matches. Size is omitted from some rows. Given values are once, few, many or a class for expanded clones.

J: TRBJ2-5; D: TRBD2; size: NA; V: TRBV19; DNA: TGTGCCAGTAGTCCCCTGGGACTACCCTCCGAGACCCAGTACTTC; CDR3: CASSPLGLPSETQYF
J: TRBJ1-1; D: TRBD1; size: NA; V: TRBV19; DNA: TGTGCCAGTGACAGGGGGCTGAGGGACACTGAAGCTTTCTTT; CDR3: CASDRGLRDTEAFF
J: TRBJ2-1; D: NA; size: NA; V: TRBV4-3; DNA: TGCGCCAGCAGCCTAGGTCAAGTTAGGCTAGCCTCTTACAATGAGCAGTTCTTC; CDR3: CASSLGQVRLASYNEQFF
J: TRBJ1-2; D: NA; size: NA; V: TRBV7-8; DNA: TGTGCCAGCAGGGGGGCCGGGCGCGCTAACTATGGCTACACCTTC; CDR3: CASRGAGRANYGYTF
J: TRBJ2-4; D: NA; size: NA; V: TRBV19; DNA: TGTGCCAGTGAAGAGGGCAGGGGTGCCAAAAACATTCAGTACTTC; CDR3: CASEEGRGAKNIQYF
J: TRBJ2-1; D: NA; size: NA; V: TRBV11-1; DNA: TGTGCCAGCAGCTTAGTTGTTTGGGGCTTGAATGAGCAGTTCTTC; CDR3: CASSLVVWGLNEQFF
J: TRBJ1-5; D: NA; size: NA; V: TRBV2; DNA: TGTGCCAGCAGTAACAGCCCCTTCAGGGTAAGGACAGCCGTATATCAGCCCCAGCATTTT; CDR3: CASSNSPFRVRTAVYQPQHF
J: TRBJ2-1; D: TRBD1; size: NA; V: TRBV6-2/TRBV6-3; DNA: TGTGCCAGCAGTTACAGGGGGCTCTACAATGAGCAGTTCTTC; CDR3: CASSYRGLYNEQFF
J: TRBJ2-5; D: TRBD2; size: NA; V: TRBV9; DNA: TGTGCCAGTATACTAGCGGGAAAAGGGGGTGGAGAGACCCAGTACTTC; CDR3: CASILAGKGGGETQYF
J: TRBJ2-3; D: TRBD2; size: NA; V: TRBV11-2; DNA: TGTGCCAGCAGCTCCATTCAAAGCGGGGCTCGGGATACGCAGTATTTT; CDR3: CASSSIQSGARDTQYF
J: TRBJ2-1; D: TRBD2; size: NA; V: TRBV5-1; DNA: TGCGCCAGCAGCTTGTTAGCGGGAGGATCCTACAATGAGCAGTTCTTC; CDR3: CASSLLAGGSYNEQFF
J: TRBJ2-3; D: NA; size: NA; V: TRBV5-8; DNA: TGTGCCAGCAGCTTGGTAGCCACAGATACGCAGTATTTT; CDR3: CASSLVATDTQYF
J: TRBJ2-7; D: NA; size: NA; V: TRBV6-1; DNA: TGTGCCAGCAGTGAAATGGCCGTCGAGCAGTACTTC; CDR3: CASSEMAVEQYF
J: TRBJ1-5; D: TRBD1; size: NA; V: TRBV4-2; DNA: TGTGCCAGCAGCCAAGAACCTACAGGGGGCAATCAGCCCCAGCATTTT; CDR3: CASSQEPTGGNQPQHF
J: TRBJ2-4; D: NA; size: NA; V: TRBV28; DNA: TGTGCCGCCAGTCCCCCCGGGGAGCGGAACATTCAGTACTTC; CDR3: CAASPPGERNIQYF
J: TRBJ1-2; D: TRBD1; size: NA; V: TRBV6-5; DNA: TGTGCCAGCAGTTACGCGGGACAGGGGATCTATGGCTACACCTTC; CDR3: CASSYAGQGIYGYTF
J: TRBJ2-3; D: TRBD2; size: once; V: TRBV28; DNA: TGTGCCAGCACCTCAAGGGGACTAGATACAGATACGCAGTATTTT; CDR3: CASTSRGLDTDTQYF
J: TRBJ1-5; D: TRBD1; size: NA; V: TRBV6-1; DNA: TGTGCCAGCAGTGAGGGACAGTGGAGGAATCAGCCCCAGCATTTT; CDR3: CASSEGQWRNQPQHF
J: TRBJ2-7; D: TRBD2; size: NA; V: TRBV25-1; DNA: TGTGCCAGCATCGCCAGCGGGAGCATAAGCGAGCAGTACTTC; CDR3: CASIASGSISEQYF
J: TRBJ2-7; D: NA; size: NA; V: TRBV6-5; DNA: TGTGCCAGCGGTCTGGGGGGAGCGGCGTCCTACGAGCAGTACTTC; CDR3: CASGLGGAASYEQYF
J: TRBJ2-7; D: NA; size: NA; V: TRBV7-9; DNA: TGTGCCAGCAGCTTAGATATGTACGAGCAGTACTTC; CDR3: CASSLDMYEQYF
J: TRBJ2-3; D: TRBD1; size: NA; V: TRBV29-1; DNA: TGCAGCGTTCAGAGACAGGGCCCAGATACGCAGTATTTT; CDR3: CSVQRQGPDTQYF
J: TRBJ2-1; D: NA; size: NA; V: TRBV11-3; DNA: TGTGCCAGCAGCCCCCAAGGAGGGACCCGGGGGAGTGAGCAGTTCTTC; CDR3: CASSPQGGTRGSEQFF
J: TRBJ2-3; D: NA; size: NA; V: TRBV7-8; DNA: TGTGCCAGCAGCCCCCTTGGCGGAGGGGCTAGTGGGGATACGCAGTATTTT; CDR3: CASSPLGGGASGDTQYF
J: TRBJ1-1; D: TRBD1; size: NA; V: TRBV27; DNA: TGTGCCAGCAGCCCGGGACAGGGGCTGGCTGAAGCTTTCTTT; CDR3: CASSPGQGLAEAFF
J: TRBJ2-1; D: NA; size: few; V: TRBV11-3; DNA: TGTGCCAGCAGCTTGACTAGTTTAGCCTACAATGAGCAGTTCTTC; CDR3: CASSLTSLAYNEQFF
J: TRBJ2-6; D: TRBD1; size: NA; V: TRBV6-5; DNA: TGTGCCAGCGCCCCAGGGGGCTCTGGGGCCAACGTCCTGACTTTC; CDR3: CASAPGGSGANVLTF
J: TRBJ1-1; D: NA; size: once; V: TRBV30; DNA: TGTGCCTGGAGTTCCCGGTCCTTCATGAACACTGAAGCTTTCTTT; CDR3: CAWSSRSFMNTEAFF
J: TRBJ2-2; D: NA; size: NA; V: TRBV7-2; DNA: TGTGCCAGCAGCTTCCCTGGCGGTGGGAACACCGGGGAGCTGTTTTTT; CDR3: CASSFPGGGNTGELFF
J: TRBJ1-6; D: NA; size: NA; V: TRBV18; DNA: TGTGCCAGCTCACAAGGGGTCTATAATTCACCCCTCCACTTT; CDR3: CASSQGVYNSPLHF
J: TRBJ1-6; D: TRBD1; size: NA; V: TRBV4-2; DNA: TGTGCCAGCACCCGACAGGGAGGTAATTCACCCCTCCACTTT; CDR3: CASTRQGGNSPLHF
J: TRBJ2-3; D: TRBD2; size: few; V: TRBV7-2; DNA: TGTGCCAGCAGCAATATGGCCCTCGGCGGGAGGAGGGGGACAGATACGCAGTATTTT; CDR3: CASSNMALGGRRGTDTQYF